Following are 6 T cell receptor beta chains from one sample sequenced in a study of T cell repertoires in cytomegalovirus infection. In TCRdb, the reads were re-called with MiXCR into one record per CDR3 protein. Of more than 150,000 distinct CDR3 sequences in the sample, approximately 19% are singletons; the top ten hold around 3.1%. Sequences were obtained from PBMCs. These receptors all come from a human donor in good health (CMV status not recorded). Some clones in this sample may be carry-over from other donors' samples.

The chain uses TRBV10-3 and TRBJ1-6; 8 nucleotides match TRBD1. The CDR3 is 15 amino acids. The V gene end was trimmed by 11 bases and the J gene end by 5 bases; junction bases not matched to a gene: 11. In germline, CDR1 is ENHRY, CDR2 SYGVKD. The CDR3 spells CAASDREKNNSPLHF. CDR3 bases: TGTGCCGCCTCGGACAGGGAAAAGAATAATTCACCCCTCCACTTT.

This clonotype occurred many times. The chain uses TRBV19 and TRBJ1-2, with 7 positions matching TRBD1. CDR3 length equals 14 residues. From germline, CDR1 is LNHDA and CDR2 SQIVND (reference sequence). The J segment lost 4 bases and the V segment lost 3 bases, leaving 5 bases of the junction unmatched. Here the CDR3 DNA reads TGTGCCAGTAGTATCGCAGGGGGAGGCTATGGCTACACCTTC. Amino acid sequence: CASSIAGGGYGYTF.

The chain carries TRBV19 and TRBJ2-5; TRBD2 matches 9 bases. Trimming took 1 base from V and 3 from J; bases not matched to a gene: 12. The CDR3 is 18 amino acids. Germline V CDR1 and CDR2: LNHDA, SQIVND (reference sequence). CDR3 in DNA: TGTGCCAGTAGTATAGGATACGATCGGCTAGCGGGAAAAGAGACCCAGTACTTC. It specifies CASSIGYDRLAGKETQYF.

This clonotype was counted a single time. The chain recombines TRBV7-9 with TRBJ1-1; TRBD1 agrees at 12 bases. V lost 4 bases to trimming and J lost 1 base; unmatched junction nucleotides: 10. CDR1 and CDR2 (germline): SEHNR, FQNEAQ (reference sequence). The CDR3 runs 18 residues. The DNA of the CDR3 is TGTGCCAGCAGCTCTCCGGGACAGGGGGCTTCAAGGAACACTGAAGCTTTCTTT. Translated: CASSSPGQGASRNTEAFF.

This clonotype has just a few counts. J is TRBJ2-5 and V is TRBV11-3, with 8 positions matching TRBD1. The CDR3 totals 14 residues. With 5 bases clipped from V and 3 bases from J, the junction kept 5 bases outside the gene matches. Germline CDR1 reads SGHNT; CDR2 reads YENEEA. CDR3 protein: CASSRQGRKETQYF. The DNA for the CDR3 is TGTGCCAGCAGCCGACAGGGGAGGAAAGAGACCCAGTACTTC.

There are a few counts of this clonotype. The CDR3 nucleotides are TGTGCCAGCAGCTTGATCGGGACAGGGATTGAAAAACTGTTTTTT. Residues: CASSLIGTGIEKLFF. The chain combines TRBV7-9 with TRBJ1-4; 9 positions agree with TRBD1. Trimming cost V 3 bases and J 7 bases; bases outside gene matches: 6. Looked up from germline, CDR1 is SEHNR and CDR2 is FQNEAQ (reference sequence). This CDR3 has 15 residues.